These 3 T cell receptor beta chains were sequenced from one sample in a study of beta chain features in type 1 diabetes. For these TCRs, the target antigens are not known. Study outcomes and limitations: TCRB CDR3s from Type 1 diabetes patients were moderately but significantly shorter in all four CD4+ subsets.

TCRB transcripts that were expressed got sequenced, as all of the isolated RNA had been reverse transcribed. Sequencing was performed with immunoSEQ multiplex PCR; in TCRdb, only in-frame clones are kept and a portion is missing. Of hundreds of thousands of clones listed, about 15% were seen once; the top ten hold 0.015%. The sample consisted of naive CD4+ T cells from blood. The origin of the receptors is a man between 18 and 29 years old with type 1 diabetes.

The CDR3 bases are TGTGCCTCTGGACTAGGGGGACGTACTGAAGCTTTCTTT. Amino acid sequence: CASGLGGRTEAFF. V gene TRBV25-1 combines with J gene TRBJ1-1, with D perhaps matching TRBD1 (6 bases). The CDR3 length is 13 residues. V lost 11 bases and J lost 5, with 18 bases in between. The germline gives CDR1 MGHDK, CDR2 SYGVNS.

This clone was counted a few times. The DNA of the CDR3 is TGTGCCACGACAGGGAGGAGGAGCGGCTACACCTTC. Translated: CATTGRRSGYTF. The chain is built from TRBV6-4 and TRBJ1-2, with 7 bases identical to TRBD1. V was clipped by 10 bases and J by 8 bases; unmatched bases: 10. This CDR3 contains 12 residues. The germline V gene encodes CDR1 MRHNA and CDR2 SNTAGT.

This clone was seen more than once but under ten times. This chain links TRBV29-1 with TRBJ1-3; D perhaps matches TRBD1 (5 bases). Germline CDR1 and CDR2: SQVTM and ANQGSEA. The CDR3 is 12 amino acids. V dropped 6 bases and J dropped 4 bases, with 10 bases sitting between them. CDR3 amino acids: CSVGTRGNTIYF. CDR3 in DNA: TGCAGCGTCGGGACTCGAGGAAACACCATATATTTT.